This record covers a single T cell receptor (beta chain). Its antigen is not yet known. Nothing much larger sits one base from this clone, and base qualities are not available. Library method: PCR. Sequencing instrument: Illumina HiSeq 4000. High-throughput sequencing was used to profile the TCR beta-chain CDR3 region of every patient. The paper's data handling went like this. The researchers built a classifier to tell apart papillary thyroid cancer patients with distant metastasis, based on CDR3 differences among clinicopathological groups. Repertoire diversity was assessed with the Shannon index, and tumor-blood repertoire similarity with the Morisita-Horn index. TCRdb reran the public reads through fastp at Q25 and MiXCR, keeping productive beta chains. V and J calls and clone size were set by TCRdb, not the authors. This sample holds 30,000 to 35,000 clones; around a sixth were observed only once. The ten largest make up roughly 7.1% of the sample.

The data originate from a study of metastatic and nonmetastatic thyroid tumors (dated by TCRdb to between 2020 and 2021). Turning to the overall study: The researchers compared repertoires between peripheral blood samples and tumor or nodule tissue samples from patients with malignant or benign thyroid disease. Overall study outcomes, separate from this receptor: TCR beta diversity was reported as significantly higher in malignant tumors than in benign nodules, in both blood and tumor samples.

No patient had received any treatment before thyroid surgery. Patient clinical samples collected from about 2011 to 2018 were retrospectively analysed using T-cell receptor beta sequencing. What was sequenced was blood. This receptor was taken from a female donor with papillary thyroid cancer or a benign thyroid nodule (not recorded which). Some clones in this sample may be carry-over from other donors' samples.

The CDR3 reads as follows: CASSLCRGNEQFF. The nucleotides are TGTGCCAGCAGCTTATGTAGGGGCAATGAGCAGTTCTTC. The V and J genes are TRBV7-8 and TRBJ2-1; the D region possibly corresponds to TRBD1 (5 bases align). From its cysteine to its phenylalanine, the CDR3 spans 13 amino acids. CDR3 DNA is the only sequence kept; it has 39 bases, read in frame from the first base. V is cut by 2 bases and J by 6 bases, and the space between the germline ends is 8 bases. Per the germline V gene, SGHVS is the CDR1 and FQNEAQ is the CDR2.